The 28 T cell receptor beta chains below all came from one sample that was sequenced in a study of blood T cells in healthy people across ages. Combining a sample-barcoded 5' primer with a J-beta primer mix, a second PCR ran for about 7 to 12 cycles. One entry per CDR3 protein, called by TCRdb with MiXCR from the 5' RACE reads. The table records about 830,000 distinct CDR3 sequences, around 68% of them present only once. The sample was blood. All receptors derive from a young man in good health.

The table lists this clonotype with a few counts. The chain is built from TRBV29-1 and TRBJ2-1; D is uncertain. Trimming left V 5 bases short and J 4 bases short, with 6 bases between. The V gene's germline CDR1 is SQVTM and CDR2 ANQGSEA. This CDR3 has 11 residues. For the CDR3, the DNA is TGCAGCGTTCCTCGTTACAATGAGCAGTTCTTC. This gives the protein CSVPRYNEQFF.

V usage is TRBV5-6 and J usage is TRBJ2-5; D call uncertain. The CDR3 has 14 residues. V was trimmed by 4 bases and J by 0 bases, leaving 10 bases between them. In germline, CDR1 is SGHDT, CDR2 YYEEEE. The CDR3 sequence is CASSVFGYQETQYF. The CDR3 nucleotides read TGTGCCAGCAGCGTTTTTGGGTACCAAGAGACCCAGTACTTC.

This chain joins TRBV28 and TRBJ1-3; D unclear. The germline V and J ends were trimmed by 3 bases and 0 bases, with 9 bases remaining between them. Germline values: CDR1 MDHEN, CDR2 SYDVKM. The CDR3 length is 15 residues. The CDR3 sequence is CASSFDSYSGNTIYF. CDR3 nucleotide sequence: TGTGCCAGCAGTTTTGATTCCTACTCTGGAAACACCATATATTTT.

With respect to this clonotype: Given a much more abundant clone one base away, this may be a read error. This chain uses TRBV27 with TRBJ2-6; D not certain. CDR1 is MNHEY, CDR2 SMNVEV, per germline (reference sequence). V was trimmed by 0 bases and J by 0 bases, leaving 12 bases between them. This CDR3 is built from 18 residues. The CDR3 coding sequence is TGTGCCAGCAGTTTATCCTCGGTATCCCCCTCTGGGGCCAACGTCCTGACTTTC. This sequence encodes CASSLSSVSPSGANVLTF.

The sample holds one count of this clonotype. The rearrangement uses TRBV20-1 and TRBJ1-5; the D gene is possibly TRBD1 (5 bases). The CDR3 contains 15 residues. Germline V gives CDR1 DFQATT, CDR2 SNEGSKA (reference sequence). V was pared by 5 bases and J by 0 bases, with 14 bases between. DNA of the CDR3: TGCAGTGCTTTCACCCTCCAGGGTAGCAATCAGCCCCAGCATTTT. Translation gives CSAFTLQGSNQPQHF.

This chain connects TRBV4-2 to TRBJ2-7; 9 bases agree with TRBD2. From germline, CDR1 is LGHNA and CDR2 YNFKEQ. V trimming: 0 bases; J trimming: 2 bases; junction bases outside the gene matches: 8. The CDR3 spans 17 residues. The CDR3 DNA reads TGTGCCAGCAGCCAAGATGTCGGGATAGCGGGGGCCTACGAGCAGTACTTC. Protein: CASSQDVGIAGAYEQYF.

The CDR3 is CSVGAGTANTGELFF. For the CDR3, the DNA is TGCAGCGTTGGCGCCGGGACGGCGAACACCGGGGAGCTGTTTTTT. The rearrangement uses TRBV29-1 and TRBJ2-2, with D perhaps assigned TRBD1 or TRBD2 (5 bases each). The V gene's germline CDR1 is SQVTM and CDR2 ANQGSEA. The V and J ends lost 4 bases and 0 bases respectively, with 12 bases between them. CDR3 length: 15 residues.

V gene TRBV6-2 or TRBV6-3 combines with J gene TRBJ2-4, with D possibly TRBD1 on 6 matching bases. The DNA end lines up better with TRBJ2-7; the J call may be wrong. The germline V gene has CDR1 MNHEY and CDR2 SVGEGT. The CDR3 covers 17 residues. The DNA for the CDR3 is TGTGCCAGCAGTTACGCGACAGGTCGCACCCTAACCTACGAGCAGTACTTC. The encoded protein is CASSYATGRTLTYEQYF.

The V call is TRBV20-1, the J call TRBJ2-4; weak D call: TRBD1 (6 bases). The J call is doubtful: the DNA matches TRBJ2-7 better. Germline CDR1 reads DFQATT; CDR2 reads SNEGSKA (reference sequence). The CDR3 consists of 12 residues. CDR3 nucleotide sequence: TGCAGTGCTAGTGCAGGGGTCTACGAGCAGTACTTC. It is translated as CSASAGVYEQYF.

V usage is TRBV4-2 and J usage is TRBJ2-4; possible D gene TRBD1, 5 bases. Judging by the DNA end, TRBJ2-7 fits better; the J call may be wrong. The CDR3 contains 15 residues. Germline V gives CDR1 LGHNA, CDR2 YNFKEQ. The CDR3, as DNA: TGTGCCAGCAGCCAAGACCCAGGGTTGAAGGACGAGCAGTACTTC. Residues: CASSQDPGLKDEQYF.

This chain connects TRBV27 to TRBJ1-2; no clear D. Germline CDR1 reads MNHEY; CDR2 reads SMNVEV (reference sequence). The CDR3 has 12 residues. Between the trimmed V and J ends, which lost 10 bases and 7 bases, there was a span of 16 bases. This chain's CDR3 is CATSKTTGGYTF. As DNA, the CDR3 is TGTGCCACCTCTAAAACTACGGGTGGCTACACCTTC.

The gene calls are TRBV7-8 and TRBJ2-3, with 10 bases identical to TRBD1. The CDR3 length is 17 residues. Germline V gene lookup returns CDR1 SGHVS and CDR2 FQNEAQ. V lost 5 bases, J lost 4 bases, and 12 bases stayed unmatched. The CDR3 DNA follows: TGTGCCAGCAGCCCTGACAGGGGGCGCAGATCCGCAGATACGCAGTATTTT. Translated, it gives CASSPDRGRRSADTQYF. Filled out from reference TRBV7-8 and TRBJ2-3, the complete variable domain reads GAGVSQSPRYKVAKRGQDVALRCDPISGHVSLFWYQQALGQGPEFLTYFQNEAQLDKSGLPSDRFFAERPEGSVSTLKIQRTQQEDSAVYLCASSPDRGRRSADTQYFGPGTRLTVL.

The chain is built from TRBV6-6 and TRBJ1-5; 10 bases map to TRBD1. V lost 8 bases to trimming and J lost 1 base; unmatched junction nucleotides: 8. The CDR3 is made up of 16 amino acids. Germline lookup yields CDR1 MNHNY and CDR2 SVGAGI (reference sequence). The CDR3 is CASHRGTGVSNQPQHF. CDR3 in DNA: TGTGCCAGCCATAGGGGGACAGGGGTGAGCAATCAGCCCCAGCATTTT.

This clonotype was detected a few times. This chain links TRBV20-1 with TRBJ2-3; 11 bases agree with TRBD2. CDR3 length: 15 residues. The germline V gene encodes CDR1 DFQATT and CDR2 SNEGSKA (reference sequence). The V segment lost 5 bases and the J segment 4 bases; nucleotides outside the gene matches: 8. The CDR3 protein is CSASPTSGVSDTQYF. Here the CDR3 DNA reads TGCAGTGCTTCTCCGACTAGCGGGGTTTCAGATACGCAGTATTTT.

This chain joins TRBV10-3 and TRBJ2-4, with TRBD1 identical over 8 bases. The DNA end favors TRBJ2-7, so the J call may be wrong. In germline, CDR1 is ENHRY, CDR2 SYGVKD. This CDR3 spans 16 amino acids. CDR3 nucleotides: TGTGCCATCAGGGACAGGGAAGTAAGCGGTGTCTACGAGCAGTACTTC. It yields the protein CAIRDREVSGVYEQYF.

The V and J genes are TRBV7-9 and TRBJ2-1; 8 bases map to TRBD1. The CDR3 extends over 15 amino acids. V gave up 4 bases and J gave up 5 bases; unmatched junction bases: 7. Per germline, CDR1 SEHNR and CDR2 FQNEAQ (reference sequence). As DNA, the CDR3 is TGTGCCAGCAGCTCGACAGGGGCCCTAAACAATGAGCAGTTCTTC. It is translated as CASSSTGALNNEQFF.

V gene TRBV5-1 combines with J gene TRBJ2-3; 8 bases align to TRBD2. Germline V gene data show CDR1 as SGHRS and CDR2 as YFSETQ. The V gene end was trimmed by 1 base and the J gene end by 2 bases; junction bases not matched to a gene: 6. The CDR3 has 16 amino acids. The CDR3 bases are TGCGCCAGCAGCTTGATGCCAGCGGGGGACACAGATACGCAGTATTTT. It specifies CASSLMPAGDTDTQYF.

This chain connects TRBV6-2 or TRBV6-3 to TRBJ2-2; D is unclear. The length of the CDR3 is 14 residues. Trimming left V 4 bases short and J 1 base short, with 7 bases between. Germline assignment: CDR1 MNHEY and CDR2 SVGEGT. In DNA, the CDR3 is TGTGCCAGCAGTTCCGACGGGAACACCGGGGAGCTGTTTTTT. Encoded protein: CASSSDGNTGELFF.

This clonotype was seen only a few times. The chain combines TRBV6-4 with TRBJ2-3, with TRBD2 as a possible D gene (7 bases). Germline values: CDR1 MRHNA, CDR2 SNTAGT. The CDR3 totals 16 residues. Trimming removed 2 bases from V and 5 bases from J, with 17 bases in between. In DNA form, the CDR3 reads TGTGCCAGCAGTGACGAGTTTGGGGGGGCGGTAGATACGCAGTATTTT. Its translation is CASSDEFGGAVDTQYF.

This clonotype was observed once. V is TRBV9 and J is TRBJ2-3; D gene uncertain. The CDR3 extends over 12 amino acids. Germline values: CDR1 SGDLS, CDR2 YYNGEE. The V end was cut by 0 bases, the J end by 5 bases, with 4 bases between. The CDR3 loop is CASSVVVDTQYF. In DNA form, the CDR3 reads TGTGCCAGCAGCGTAGTGGTAGATACGCAGTATTTT.

This clonotype was seen just once. The V gene is TRBV7-9, the J gene TRBJ1-1, with D possibly being TRBD1 (5 bases). CDR3 length equals 16 residues. The V gene lost 0 bases and the J gene lost 11 bases, with 22 bases spanning the gap. CDR1 is SEHNR, CDR2 FQNEAQ, per germline (reference sequence). The CDR3 DNA follows: TGTGCCAGCAGCTTAGCGACCGGGACCGCCCGTAATCGGGCTTTCTTT. Encoded protein: CASSLATGTARNRAFF.

As to this clonotype: This may stem from a read error, because a much larger clone lies one nucleotide away. The V gene is TRBV20-1, the J gene TRBJ2-7; TRBD2 matches 8 bases. J lost 3 bases, V lost 5 bases, and 15 bases had no gene match. The CDR3 is 16 residues long. Germline V lookup: CDR1 DFQATT, CDR2 SNEGSKA (reference sequence). In DNA, the CDR3 is TGCAGTGCTCCCCTCCGGCGGGGGGCTGAGGACTACGAGCAGTACTTC. As protein: CSAPLRRGAEDYEQYF.

The genes are TRBV13 and TRBJ2-1; D gene uncertain. The CDR3 is 13 residues long. Germline CDR1 is PRHDT and CDR2 is FYEKMQ (reference sequence). Trimming pared 5 bases from V and 9 bases from J, leaving 14 bases between. In DNA, the CDR3 is TGTGCCAGCAGCCACCCCACCCCGGGTGAGCAGTTCTTC. This encodes CASSHPTPGEQFF.

CDR3 region: CASSDPGTGNIGEQYF. The CDR3 nucleotides read TGTGCCAGCAGTGACCCCGGCACAGGGAACATCGGCGAGCAGTACTTC. The chain links TRBV25-1 to TRBJ2-7, with D perhaps matching TRBD1 (6 bases). The CDR3 sequence is 16 residues long. The ends were cut back, 3 bases at V and 6 bases at J, with 21 bases in the middle. The germline V gene encodes CDR1 MGHDK and CDR2 SYGVNS.

This chain links TRBV28 with TRBJ2-3; D is unclear. Germline V CDR1 and CDR2: MDHEN, SYDVKM. The CDR3 is 13 amino acids. The ends were cut back, 2 bases at V and 2 bases at J, with 5 bases in the middle. The CDR3 spells CASSLNPTDTQYF. Written as DNA, the CDR3 is TGTGCCAGCAGTTTAAACCCCACAGATACGCAGTATTTT. The complete variable domain, with remaining parts taken from reference TRBV28 and TRBJ2-3, reads DVKVTQSSRYLVKRTGEKVFLECVQDMDHENMFWYRQDPGLGLRLIYFSYDVKMKEKGDIPEGYSVSREKKERFSLILESASTNQTSMYLCASSLNPTDTQYFGPGTRLTVL.

This chain links TRBV10-3 with TRBJ1-4; possible D gene TRBD1, 5 bases. Trimming took off 4 bases at V and 8 bases at J, with 14 bases between the two ends. The CDR3 covers 14 residues. Germline lookup yields CDR1 ENHRY and CDR2 SYGVKD. The CDR3 sequence is CAISVSRDGEKLFF. The CDR3 bases are TGTGCCATCAGTGTCTCCAGGGATGGCGAAAAACTGTTTTTT.

The chain uses TRBV7-2 and TRBJ2-3, with D maybe TRBD2 (7 bases). This CDR3 has 14 residues. Germline CDR1 SGHTA, CDR2 FQGNSA. V dropped 1 base and J dropped 7 bases, with 12 bases sitting between them. In nucleotides, the CDR3 is TGTGCCAGCAGCTTAGGAGGGGGGGTAAATACGCAGTATTTT. Translating it yields CASSLGGGVNTQYF.

The chain has TRBV6-5 and TRBJ2-7, with a weak D call TRBD2 (6 bases). Trimming left V 7 bases short and J 3 bases short, with 16 bases between. The V gene's germline CDR1 is MNHEY and CDR2 SVGAGI. The CDR3 is made up of 14 amino acids. The CDR3 region has the DNA TGTGCCAGCATGAGGCACTCGGGGGTCTACGAGCAGTACTTC. Translation gives CASMRHSGVYEQYF.